One and the same sample provided the 17 T cell receptor beta chains below, sequenced in a study of technical replicates of blood from a handful of donors. Sequencing used immunoSEQ multiplex PCR; TCRdb keeps in-frame clones, though not all of them. This table has tens of thousands of clones, 94% appearing once. The specimen sequenced was T cells isolated from PBMCs. These receptors were collected from a human donor in good health.

In this sample, this clone turned up a few times. The chain joins TRBV5-1 to TRBJ1-1; D is undetermined. The CDR3 sequence is 13 residues long. The germline V gene encodes CDR1 SGHRS and CDR2 YFSETQ. V gave up 1 base and J gave up 1 base, with 5 bases separating them. In DNA form, the CDR3 reads TGCGCCAGCAGCTTGTTACAGAACACTGAAGCTTTCTTT. Encoded protein: CASSLLQNTEAFF.

The chain couples TRBV19 to TRBJ2-7; 8 nucleotides agree with TRBD2. The CDR3 runs to 14 residues. The V segment lost 10 bases and the J segment 6 bases; nucleotides outside the gene matches: 14. CDR1 is LNHDA, CDR2 SQIVND, per germline (reference sequence). The CDR3: CATTPGGGFGEQYF. As DNA, the CDR3 is TGTGCCACAACGCCAGGCGGGGGGTTTGGCGAGCAGTACTTC.

The chain carries TRBV6-1 and TRBJ1-2; D gene uncertain. From germline, CDR1 is MNHNS and CDR2 SASEGT. The CDR3 sequence is 13 residues long. Between the trimmed V and J ends, which lost 8 bases and 4 bases, there was a span of 14 bases. The CDR3 reads CASGSRGGYGYTF. CDR3 coding DNA: TGTGCCAGCGGTTCTCGGGGAGGCTATGGCTACACCTTC.

V usage is TRBV6-5 and J usage is TRBJ1-2; TRBD1 agrees at 7 bases. CDR1 and CDR2 from the germline V gene are MNHEY and SVGAGI. The CDR3 totals 13 residues. V dropped 3 bases and J dropped 4; count of bases not matched to a gene: 2. The CDR3 is CASSYTGAYGYTF. CDR3 DNA: TGTGCCAGCAGTTATACAGGGGCCTATGGCTACACCTTC.

This chain links TRBV9 with TRBJ2-7; TRBD1 might be the D (6 bases). Per germline, CDR1 SGDLS and CDR2 YYNGEE. The CDR3 runs to 14 residues. The V gene lost 3 bases and the J gene lost 0 bases, with 10 bases spanning the gap. CDR3 residues: CASSATGSSYEQYF. The CDR3 DNA reads as TGTGCCAGCAGCGCGACAGGTTCCTCCTACGAGCAGTACTTC.

The V and J genes are TRBV9 and TRBJ1-2; TRBD1 matches at 8 bases. The CDR3 length is 17 residues. The V gene's germline CDR1 is SGDLS and CDR2 YYNGEE. The junction had 9 bases not matched to a gene; V was cut back by 0 bases and J by 2 bases. The CDR3 region is CASSVDPRTGRNYGYTF. DNA of the CDR3: TGTGCCAGCAGCGTAGACCCAAGGACAGGGAGGAACTATGGCTACACCTTC.

The chain carries TRBV29-1 and TRBJ2-7, with 10 bases aligning to TRBD1. The CDR3 runs to 15 residues. In germline, CDR1 is SQVTM, CDR2 ANQGSEA. The V gene end was trimmed by 6 bases and the J gene end by 3 bases; junction bases not matched to a gene: 11. This CDR3 reads CSVELRDRGIYEQYF. The CDR3 DNA follows: TGCAGCGTGGAACTTAGGGACAGGGGAATCTACGAGCAGTACTTC.

Only one count was recorded for this clone. The sample has other DNA sequences that encode this CDR3 too. The chain links TRBV19 to TRBJ2-7; 9 bases align to TRBD1. Trimming took 5 bases from V and 3 from J; bases not matched to a gene: 5. This CDR3 has 14 amino acids. CDR1 is LNHDA and CDR2 is SQIVND in the germline V gene (reference sequence). CDR3 protein: CASSPGTGSYEQYF. CDR3 DNA: TGTGCCAGTAGTCCCGGGACAGGGAGCTACGAGCAGTACTTC.

The J gene is TRBJ2-7, the V gene TRBV7-9, with TRBD1 identical over 9 bases. The germline CDR1 and CDR2 sequences are SEHNR and FQNEAQ (reference sequence). The trim removed 5 bases at V and 5 bases at J, leaving 7 bases unmatched. The CDR3 length is 14 residues. This chain's CDR3 is CASSHGQGLDEQYF. CDR3 DNA sequence: TGTGCCAGCAGCCACGGACAGGGGCTAGACGAGCAGTACTTC.

J is TRBJ2-7 and V is TRBV7-9, with 12 bases matching TRBD2. This CDR3 spans 19 amino acids. V lost 1 base, J lost 4 bases, and 14 bases stayed unmatched. CDR1 and CDR2 from the germline V gene are SEHNR and FQNEAQ (reference sequence). CDR3: CASSLGSGLAGLKPYEQYF. Here the CDR3 DNA reads TGTGCCAGCAGCTTAGGTAGCGGACTAGCGGGACTCAAGCCTTACGAGCAGTACTTC.

The rearrangement links TRBV30 to TRBJ1-5; 10 bases line up with TRBD1. From germline, CDR1 is GTSNPN and CDR2 SVGIG (reference sequence). This CDR3 has 15 residues. The junction had 5 bases not matched to a gene; V was cut back by 2 bases and J by 4 bases. The CDR3 is CAWSRTGGMNQPQHF. In DNA, the CDR3 is TGTGCCTGGAGTCGGACAGGGGGTATGAATCAGCCCCAGCATTTT. The whole variable domain, filled in from reference TRBV30 and TRBJ1-5, reads SQTIHQWPATLVQPVGSPLSLECTVEGTSNPNLYWYRQAAGRGLQLLFYSVGIGQISSEVPQNLSASRPQDRQFILSSKKLLLSDSGFYLCAWSRTGGMNQPQHFGDGTRLSIL.

V gene TRBV20-1 combines with J gene TRBJ2-3, with D unresolved. The germline CDR1 and CDR2 sequences are DFQATT and SNEGSKA (reference sequence). V lost 1 base to trimming and J lost 6 bases, with 5 bases between them. The CDR3 consists of 11 residues. The CDR3 is CSARGQDTQYF. In DNA form, the CDR3 reads TGCAGTGCTAGAGGTCAGGATACGCAGTATTTT.

The count of this clone is one. The gene calls are TRBV30 and TRBJ1-5, with no clear D. Germline assignment: CDR1 GTSNPN and CDR2 SVGIG (reference sequence). V was clipped by 0 bases and J by 0 bases, with 3 bases between them. The CDR3 is made up of 13 amino acids. DNA for the CDR3: TGTGCCTGGAGTGTTAATAGCAATCAGCCCCAGCATTTT. This encodes CAWSVNSNQPQHF. Combining the CDR3 with reference TRBV30 and TRBJ1-5 gives the whole variable domain SQTIHQWPATLVQPVGSPLSLECTVEGTSNPNLYWYRQAAGRGLQLLFYSVGIGQISSEVPQNLSASRPQDRQFILSSKKLLLSDSGFYLCAWSVNSNQPQHFGDGTRLSIL.

The DNA of the CDR3 is TGTGCCAGCAGCGTAGGTTCCCGACAGGAAGAGACCCAGTACTTC. This gives the protein CASSVGSRQEETQYF. The chain has TRBV9 and TRBJ2-5; perhaps TRBD1 as D (6 bases). The CDR3 contains 15 residues. Germline CDR1 reads SGDLS; CDR2 reads YYNGEE. V lost 0 bases, J lost 3 bases, and 12 bases lay in between.

The sample holds a few counts of this clone. The chain employs TRBV30 and TRBJ1-5, with D uncertain. Germline CDR1 is GTSNPN and CDR2 is SVGIG (reference sequence). This CDR3 spans 15 amino acids. With 0 bases removed from V and 5 bases from J, the gap between germline ends came to 14 bases. The CDR3 loop is CAWSVPTETDQPQHF. The CDR3 DNA reads as TGTGCCTGGAGTGTGCCTACAGAGACGGATCAGCCCCAGCATTTT. The whole variable domain, remainder taken from reference TRBV30 and TRBJ1-5, is SQTIHQWPATLVQPVGSPLSLECTVEGTSNPNLYWYRQAAGRGLQLLFYSVGIGQISSEVPQNLSASRPQDRQFILSSKKLLLSDSGFYLCAWSVPTETDQPQHFGDGTRLSIL.

This clone was observed once. The chain couples TRBV18 to TRBJ2-3; TRBD1 is a possible D gene (7 bases). Germline-derived CDR1 and CDR2 are KGHSH and LQKENI. The CDR3 consists of 15 residues. Trimming stripped 4 bases from V and 6 bases from J, with 17 bases between. CDR3 sequence (DNA): TGTGCCAGCTCACTGGTAAGCAGGGGGAGGGATACGCAGTATTTT. It is translated as CASSLVSRGRDTQYF.

CDR3 residues: CASSFSLAVGYEQYF. Written as DNA, the CDR3 is TGTGCCAGCAGTTTTAGTCTAGCGGTAGGCTACGAGCAGTACTTC. J is TRBJ2-7 and V is TRBV28, with 7 bases that match TRBD2. Per germline, CDR1 MDHEN and CDR2 SYDVKM. This CDR3 is 15 amino acids long. The trim removed 3 bases at V and 3 bases at J, leaving 8 bases unmatched.